Shown below are 30 T cell receptor beta chains from a single sample sequenced in a study of response to subunit inactivated influenza vaccine. One entry per CDR3 protein, called by TCRdb with MiXCR from the RT-PCR reads. Here the sample spans about 650,000 distinct CDR3 sequences, 15% to 19% being singletons. The sequenced sample was PBMCs from blood, obtained about 11 days after vaccination. These receptors originate from a man aged 50 or older who received an inactivated influenza vaccine.

This clonotype showed up just a few times. This sequence joins TRBV5-1 and TRBJ1-2; D is uncertain. CDR1 SGHRS and CDR2 YFSETQ come from the germline V gene. Trimming took off 0 bases at V and 8 bases at J, with 11 bases between the two ends. The CDR3 runs 13 residues. CDR3 protein: CASSLDGEGGYTF. For the CDR3, the DNA is TGCGCCAGCAGCTTGGACGGGGAGGGAGGCTACACCTTC.

CDR3 in DNA: TGTGCCAGCAGCAAACCGCTAGCGGGAGGTCTGCTCTACGAGCAGTACTTC. Translating gives CASSKPLAGGLLYEQYF. V usage is TRBV21-1 and J usage is TRBJ2-7; no DNA check was done on the table's D call, TRBD2. TRBV21-1 is a documented pseudogene. This CDR3 is built from 17 residues.

The rearrangement joins TRBV7-2 to TRBJ2-5; maybe TRBD2 (6 bases). CDR3 length: 14 residues. Germline assignment: CDR1 SGHTA and CDR2 FQGNSA. Between the trimmed V and J ends, which lost 2 bases and 5 bases, there was a span of 12 bases. In DNA form, the CDR3 reads TGTGCCAGCAGCTTATACGGGGGAAGGGAGACCCAGTACTTC. Its protein is CASSLYGGRETQYF.

The chain employs TRBV7-2 and TRBJ2-7; 10 bases are shared with TRBD2. Germline values: CDR1 SGHTA, CDR2 FQGNSA. This CDR3 region has 16 residues. The junction had 11 bases not matched to a gene; V was cut back by 5 bases and J by 4 bases. The CDR3 region has the DNA TGTGCCAGCAGCGTAGGACCCGGGACTAGCGCTTACGAGCAGTACTTC. It encodes CASSVGPGTSAYEQYF.

This clonotype has more than one count but fewer than ten. The chain links TRBV7-9 to TRBJ2-1; no firm D call. CDR1 is SEHNR and CDR2 is FQNEAQ in the germline V gene (reference sequence). The CDR3 spans 14 residues. V was shortened by 5 bases and J by 8 bases, with 16 bases between the two germline ends. The CDR3 nucleotides read TGTGCCAGCAGCCATCCCCCAGAGGTCCATGAGCAGTTCTTC. The encoded protein is CASSHPPEVHEQFF.

This chain connects TRBV15 to TRBJ2-5; tentatively, D is TRBD2 (6 bases). Germline CDR1 reads LNHNV; CDR2 reads YYDKDF (reference sequence). The CDR3 sequence is 15 residues long. V was trimmed by 0 bases and J by 8 bases, leaving 16 bases between them. CDR3 DNA: TGTGCCACCAGCAGAGAGGCCGGAGGGGCCGGAACCCAGTACTTC. Its translation: CATSREAGGAGTQYF.

This rearrangement joins TRBV6-5 to TRBJ2-7, with 7 nucleotides matching TRBD2. The V segment lost 2 bases and the J segment 0 bases; nucleotides outside the gene matches: 7. Germline V gene sequence: CDR1 MNHEY, CDR2 SVGAGI. The CDR3 spans 16 residues. The CDR3 protein is CASSYGPGEGSYEQYF. The CDR3 DNA reads as TGTGCCAGCAGTTACGGACCTGGGGAGGGCTCCTACGAGCAGTACTTC.

This clonotype was seen a handful of times. The chain is built from TRBV7-8 and TRBJ2-1, with 8 nucleotides matching TRBD2. Germline CDR1 and CDR2: SGHVS and FQNEAQ. Trimming at V came to 4 bases and at J to 9 bases, leaving 11 bases not matched to a gene. This CDR3 has 15 residues. The CDR3 loop reads CASSSTGTSIGEQFF. The CDR3 nucleotides read TGTGCCAGCAGCTCTACCGGGACTAGTATCGGTGAGCAGTTCTTC.

On this clonotype: Given a much more abundant clone one base away, this may be a read error. This rearrangement joins TRBV7-9 to TRBJ1-1; D remains ambiguous. Germline loops: CDR1 SEHNR, CDR2 FQNEAQ (reference sequence). V was pared by 1 base and J by 0 bases, with 3 bases between. The CDR3 consists of 13 residues. CDR3 sequence (DNA): TGTGCCAGCAGCTTAGATGTGAACACTGAAGCTTTCTTT. Residues: CASSLDVNTEAFF. Using reference TRBV7-9 and TRBJ1-1 for the parts outside the CDR3, the full variable domain is DTGVSQNPRHKITKRGQNVTFRCDPISEHNRLYWYRQTLGQGPEFLTYFQNEAQLEKSRLLSDRFSAERPKGSFSTLEIQRTEQGDSAMYLCASSLDVNTEAFFGQGTRLTVV.

This clonotype appeared a few times. J is TRBJ1-3 and V is TRBV27; 7 positions match TRBD1. Germline-derived CDR1 and CDR2 are MNHEY and SMNVEV (reference sequence). V shed 5 bases, J shed 4 bases, and the junction held 14 bases outside the gene matches. The CDR3 length is 17 residues. For the CDR3, the DNA is TGTGCCAGCAGTACGAGATCAGGGGGGCCCGTAGGAAACACCATATATTTT. Its translation is CASSTRSGGPVGNTIYF.

This clonotype was found a few times. This chain uses TRBV11-2 with TRBJ1-2, with D maybe TRBD1 (6 bases). The CDR3 sequence is 13 residues long. With 10 bases removed from V and 5 bases from J, the gap between germline ends came to 17 bases. Germline CDR1 and CDR2: SGHAT and FQNNGV. The chain's CDR3 is CAIERQDSYGYTF. CDR3 sequence (DNA): TGTGCCATAGAACGACAGGACTCTTATGGCTACACCTTC.

The chain has TRBV7-3 and TRBJ2-3; D could derive from TRBD1 or TRBD2 (6 bases each). Germline lookup yields CDR1 SGHTA and CDR2 FQGTGA. The CDR3 runs 13 residues. V lost 5 bases, J lost 11 bases, and 17 bases lay in between. This CDR3 reads CASSRTVGGLQYF. The CDR3 DNA is TGTGCCAGCAGCAGAACCGTAGGGGGGCTGCAGTATTTT.

This CDR3 is CSASSTYEQYF. In DNA, the CDR3 is TGCAGTGCTAGCTCAACCTACGAGCAGTACTTC. The chain recombines TRBV20-1 with TRBJ2-7; D ambiguous. The CDR3 covers 11 residues. Germline assignment: CDR1 DFQATT and CDR2 SNEGSKA (reference sequence). V lost 3 bases and J 2 bases, leaving 5 bases between the germline ends.

CDR3 amino acids: CASSQERQGADTQYF. The CDR3 DNA reads TGCGCCAGCAGCCAAGAACGACAGGGGGCAGATACGCAGTATTTT. The chain couples TRBV4-3 to TRBJ2-3; 9 nucleotides match TRBD1. The length of the CDR3 is 15 residues. CDR1 is LGHNA and CDR2 is YSLEER in the germline V gene. V dropped 0 bases and J dropped 4; count of bases not matched to a gene: 2.

On this clonotype: Being one base from a much bigger clone, this may be a read error. The V gene is TRBV18, the J gene TRBJ2-3; 7 bases line up with TRBD2. CDR1 is KGHSH and CDR2 is LQKENI in the germline V gene. The CDR3 has 15 residues. CDR3 bases: TGTGCCAGCTCACCAAGAGCGGGGAGCACAAATACGCAGTATTTT. As protein: CASSPRAGSTNTQYF. Filled out from reference TRBV18 and TRBJ2-3, the complete variable domain reads NAGVMQNPRHLVRRRGQEARLRCSPMKGHSHVYWYRQLPEEGLKFMVYLQKENIIDESGMPKERFSAEFPKEGPSILRIQQVVRGDSAAYFCASSPRAGSTNTQYFGPGTRLTVL.

The rearrangement links TRBV6-2 or TRBV6-3 to TRBJ2-6; maybe TRBD2 (6 bases). This CDR3 has 17 residues. Germline CDR1 is MNHEY and CDR2 is SVGEGT. Trimming shortened V by 6 bases and J by 0 bases, and 15 bases separated the two germline ends. The CDR3 sequence: CASRQTRTSSGANVLTF. As DNA, the CDR3 is TGTGCCAGCAGACAGACTAGGACAAGCTCTGGGGCCAACGTCCTGACTTTC.

This clonotype was counted at least ten times. The rearrangement links TRBV12-3 or TRBV12-4 to TRBJ1-6, with D possibly matching TRBD1 (6 bases). CDR3 length equals 16 residues. The germline V and J ends were trimmed by 3 bases and 9 bases, with 18 bases remaining between them. This chain's CDR3 is CASSFDLGAGGSPLHF. CDR3 bases: TGTGCCAGCAGTTTTGACCTGGGGGCTGGTGGTTCACCCCTCCACTTT.

This chain uses TRBV6-1 with TRBJ2-2; 11 bases agree with TRBD2. The CDR3 loop spans 17 amino acids. Germline CDR1 and CDR2: MNHNS and SASEGT. Unmatched junction bases numbered 12, after V lost 5 bases and J lost 7 bases. The CDR3 DNA is TGTGCCAGCAGTCCCCATAGCGGGAGGGCCTTGGTCGGGGAGCTGTTTTTT. This gives the protein CASSPHSGRALVGELFF.

This clonotype has just a few counts. The chain has TRBV11-2 and TRBJ1-2, with 10 bases fitting TRBD1. Germline CDR1 is SGHAT and CDR2 is FQNNGV. This CDR3 is built from 18 residues. Unmatched junction bases numbered 19, after V lost 4 bases and J lost 8 bases. CDR3 sequence (DNA): TGTGCCAGCAGCTCGAGCTATTACCGGGACAGGGGAGGGAAAGGCTACACCTTC. Amino acid sequence: CASSSSYYRDRGGKGYTF.

A note on this clonotype: A much more abundant neighbour one base away suggests this may be a read error. V and J are TRBV6-1 and TRBJ2-7; 10 nucleotides align to TRBD1. V shed 6 bases and J 2 bases; nucleotides not matched to a gene: 4. Germline loops: CDR1 MNHNS, CDR2 SASEGT. The CDR3 is made up of 14 amino acids. Written as DNA, the CDR3 is TGTGCCAGCAGATCCGGGACAGGGGCCTACGAGCAGTACTTC. As protein: CASRSGTGAYEQYF.

The table lists this clonotype with a few counts. The chain is built from TRBV5-1 and TRBJ2-1; possibly TRBD1 or TRBD2 for D (6 bases each). CDR1 and CDR2 (germline): SGHRS, YFSETQ. The V and J ends lost 4 bases and 3 bases respectively, with 11 bases between them. The CDR3 runs 14 residues. For the CDR3, the DNA is TGCGCCAGCAGCGCGGGACAACTCTACAATGAGCAGTTCTTC. It encodes CASSAGQLYNEQFF.

The chain combines TRBV18 with TRBJ2-7, with 9 bases that match TRBD1. The germline V gene has CDR1 KGHSH and CDR2 LQKENI. V gave up 5 bases and J gave up 6 bases; unmatched junction bases: 8. The CDR3 is made up of 14 amino acids. The CDR3 DNA is TGTGCCAGCTCATTATCCGACAGGGGGGCCGAGCAGTACTTC. Its protein product is CASSLSDRGAEQYF.

This clonotype was seen many times. The chain couples TRBV29-1 to TRBJ2-1; no reliable D call. The CDR3 loop spans 10 amino acids. Germline-derived CDR1 and CDR2 are SQVTM and ANQGSEA. CDR3 protein: CSISGNEQFF. The CDR3 DNA reads TGCAGTATTAGTGGGAATGAGCAGTTCTTC.

For this clonotype: The DNA is left out, because the CDR3 cannot be placed on it with certainty; the CDR3 is given as TCRdb lists it. The rearrangement uses TRBV30 and TRBJ2-6. Germline V gene lookup returns CDR1 GTSNPN and CDR2 SVGIG (reference sequence). The CDR3 length equals 14 residues, ends included. CDR3 loop: CACGFGSGANVLSF.

This clonotype was seen a handful of times. This sequence joins TRBV5-1 and TRBJ2-5; 8 bases fit TRBD1. CDR1 is SGHRS and CDR2 is YFSETQ in the germline V gene. There are 14 residues in the CDR3. Trimming took 0 bases from V and 4 from J; bases not matched to a gene: 2. The CDR3 DNA follows: TGCGCCAGCAGCTTGGACAGGGGGATAGAGACCCAGTACTTC. As protein: CASSLDRGIETQYF. Full variable domain (remainder filled in from reference TRBV5-1 and TRBJ2-5): KAGVTQTPRYLIKTRGQQVTLSCSPISGHRSVSWYQQTPGQGLQFLFEYFSETQRNKGNFPGRFSGRQFSNSRSEMNVSTLELGDSALYLCASSLDRGIETQYFGPGTRLLVL.

The rearrangement joins TRBV6-1 to TRBJ2-3, with 8 bases aligning to TRBD2. Germline values: CDR1 MNHNS, CDR2 SASEGT. The V and J ends lost 11 bases and 2 bases, in that order; junction bases with no gene match: 6. CDR3 length: 13 amino acids. The DNA of the CDR3 is TGTGCCGCCGCCGGGGGGGCCACAGATACGCAGTATTTT. Encoded protein: CAAAGGATDTQYF.

J is TRBJ2-1 and V is TRBV10-3, with 8 bases matching TRBD1. Germline values: CDR1 ENHRY, CDR2 SYGVKD. The CDR3 consists of 13 residues. The ends lost 4 bases at V and 5 bases at J; junction bases unmatched: 1. The chain's CDR3 is CAISAGQDNEQFF. In DNA, the CDR3 is TGTGCCATCAGTGCGGGACAGGACAATGAGCAGTTCTTC.

This clonotype showed up just a few times. The rearrangement uses TRBV7-9 and TRBJ2-1; 12 nucleotides match TRBD2. The V segment lost 4 bases and the J segment 9 bases; nucleotides outside the gene matches: 10. CDR3 length: 16 residues. From germline, CDR1 is SEHNR and CDR2 FQNEAQ (reference sequence). As DNA, the CDR3 is TGTGCCAGCAGCTGGCGACTAGCGGGAGCCCCAGGTGAGCAGTTCTTC. Amino acid sequence: CASSWRLAGAPGEQFF.

This rearrangement joins TRBV10-2 to TRBJ2-3; 14 bases fit TRBD2. Germline trimming cut 5 bases from V and 9 bases from J; bases unmatched to any gene: 7. In germline, CDR1 is WSHSY, CDR2 SAAADI. The CDR3 covers 15 residues. The CDR3: CASSRTSGGLETQYF. The CDR3 nucleotides read TGCGCCAGCAGTCGGACTAGCGGGGGGCTTGAAACGCAGTATTTT.

In this sample, this clonotype turned up a few times. This rearrangement joins TRBV6-1 to TRBJ2-3; 7 bases map to TRBD1. Germline CDR1 is MNHNS and CDR2 is SASEGT. The CDR3 contains 13 residues. The J segment lost 9 bases and the V segment lost 3 bases, leaving 6 bases of the junction unmatched. CDR3 DNA: TGTGCCAGCAGTGAGACCCGGGACAGAACGCAGTATTTT. Its protein product is CASSETRDRTQYF.